The 31 T cell receptor beta chains given below trace back to one sample, sequenced in a study of regulatory and conventional T cells in RAG deficiency. Blood CD4+ CD25-high CD127-low regulatory T cells supplied the genomic DNA template. The assay was immunoSEQ multiplex PCR, and TCRdb's table has in-frame clones only and misses some. The repertoire holds tens of thousands of clones, with approximately 90% as singletons. The same specimen was also included in a second study, on regulatory T cells. That report notes: Amplification used 52 TRBV primers and 13 TRBJ primers.

The sequenced material came from Tregs sorted from blood. The source of these receptors is a human donor in good health.

This chain uses TRBV19 with TRBJ1-1; D unclear. CDR1 is LNHDA, CDR2 SQIVND, per germline (reference sequence). CDR3 length: 12 residues. Trimming pared 3 bases from V and 5 bases from J, leaving 7 bases between. The DNA of the CDR3 is TGTGCCAGTAGTATGTTGGGGACTGAAGCTTTCTTT. Translation: CASSMLGTEAFF.

Within the sample, this clone is medium-sized. V is TRBV7-9 and J is TRBJ2-6; the match to TRBD1 covers 10 bases. Germline-derived CDR1 and CDR2 are SEHNR and FQNEAQ (reference sequence). V trimming: 6 bases; J trimming: 3 bases; junction bases outside the gene matches: 11. The length of the CDR3 is 18 residues. The CDR3 coding sequence is TGTGCCAGCAGACTTCGGGGACAGGGGTTAATTGGGGCCAACGTCCTGACTTTC. Its translation is CASRLRGQGLIGANVLTF.

The chain combines TRBV5-8 with TRBJ1-6; 9 bases match TRBD1. This CDR3 region has 17 residues. With V trimmed by 1 base and J by 7 bases, 9 bases remained unmatched. Germline V gene data show CDR1 as SGHTS and CDR2 as YDEGEE. CDR3 in DNA: TGTGCCAGCAGCTTGTGGGGACAGGGATCGTGGAATTCACCCCTCCACTTT. Protein sequence: CASSLWGQGSWNSPLHF.

The count of this clone is one. The CDR3 loop is CATGAGLSPRKATEAFF. CDR3 DNA: TGTGCCACCGGGGCCGGCTTGAGTCCCCGAAAAGCCACTGAAGCTTTCTTT. J is TRBJ1-1 and V is TRBV15, with D possibly matching TRBD1 (5 bases). The V gene lost 8 bases and the J gene lost 4 bases, with 26 bases spanning the gap. Germline V lookup: CDR1 LNHNV, CDR2 YYDKDF (reference sequence). This CDR3 spans 17 amino acids. Complete variable domain (other parts from reference TRBV15 and TRBJ1-1): DAMVIQNPRYQVTQFGKPVTLSCSQTLNHNVMYWYQQKSSQAPKLLFHYYDKDFNNEADTPDNFQSRRPNTSFCFLDIRSPGLGDTAMYLCATGAGLSPRKATEAFFGQGTRLTVV.

The rearrangement links TRBV6-6 to TRBJ2-5; D is ambiguous. This CDR3 is 12 amino acids long. V gave up 6 bases and J gave up 5 bases, with 10 bases separating them. CDR1 is MNHNY and CDR2 is SVGAGI in the germline V gene (reference sequence). CDR3 residues: CASSPEQETQYF. The CDR3, as DNA: TGTGCCAGCAGCCCCGAACAGGAGACCCAGTACTTC.

The chain recombines TRBV7-3 with TRBJ2-6; no definite D call. The CDR3 consists of 15 residues. V was pared by 5 bases and J by 0 bases, with 8 bases between. Germline lookup yields CDR1 SGHTA and CDR2 FQGTGA. The CDR3 spells CASSRQTSGANVLTF. CDR3 bases: TGTGCCAGCAGCCGGCAAACCTCTGGGGCCAACGTCCTGACTTTC. The full variable domain, completed using reference TRBV7-3 and TRBJ2-6, is GAGVSQTPSNKVTEKGKYVELRCDPISGHTALYWYRQSLGQGPEFLIYFQGTGAADDSGLPNDRFFAVRPEGSVSTLKIQRTERGDSAVYLCASSRQTSGANVLTFGAGSRLTVL.

V and J are TRBV28 and TRBJ2-4, with a weak D call TRBD1 (6 bases). The CDR3 contains 15 residues. Germline CDR1 MDHEN, CDR2 SYDVKM. V dropped 5 bases and J dropped 1 base, with 12 bases sitting between them. The CDR3: CASSLTGSAKNIQYF. The CDR3 nucleotides are TGTGCCAGCAGTCTAACAGGGTCGGCCAAAAACATTCAGTACTTC.

The chain recombines TRBV7-3 with TRBJ2-1, with a tentative D call TRBD1 (5 bases). Germline CDR1 and CDR2: SGHTA and FQGTGA. This CDR3 is 14 amino acids long. The V and J ends lost 3 bases and 2 bases respectively, with 8 bases between them. The DNA of the CDR3 is TGTGCCAGCAGCTTTGACAGAACCTACAATGAGCAGTTCTTC. Residues: CASSFDRTYNEQFF.

The chain links TRBV11-2 to TRBJ2-7; 8 bases align to TRBD1. V lost 3 bases, J lost 4 bases, and 8 bases stayed unmatched. Germline V gives CDR1 SGHAT, CDR2 FQNNGV. This CDR3 is 15 amino acids long. The CDR3 region has the DNA TGTGCCAGCAGCTTTTACAGGGGGGCGTCTTACGAGCAGTACTTC. Translated: CASSFYRGASYEQYF.

The CDR3 DNA sequence: TGTGCCAGCAGTTACTCGCGCAATCAGCCCCAGCATTTT. Its protein product is CASSYSRNQPQHF. The V gene is TRBV6-5, the J gene TRBJ1-5, with D unresolved. Germline V CDR1 and CDR2: MNHEY, SVGAGI. The CDR3 contains 13 residues. V was shortened by 0 bases and J by 2 bases, with 2 bases between the two germline ends.

This clone has a single count. J is TRBJ1-1 and V is TRBV18; D is possibly TRBD1 (5 bases). There are 17 residues in the CDR3. Germline CDR1 and CDR2: KGHSH and LQKENI. V was shortened by 4 bases and J by 0 bases, with 18 bases between the two germline ends. CDR3 residues: CASSRQPHGGMNTEAFF. CDR3 nucleotides: TGTGCCAGCTCACGCCAACCGCACGGGGGGATGAACACTGAAGCTTTCTTT. Together with reference TRBV18 and TRBJ1-1, the CDR3 gives the full variable domain: NAGVMQNPRHLVRRRGQEARLRCSPMKGHSHVYWYRQLPEEGLKFMVYLQKENIIDESGMPKERFSAEFPKEGPSILRIQQVVRGDSAAYFCASSRQPHGGMNTEAFFGQGTRLTVV.

V gene TRBV2 combines with J gene TRBJ1-1; D uncertain. From germline, CDR1 is SNHLY and CDR2 FYNNEI. The CDR3 runs 15 residues. V lost 0 bases, J lost 4 bases, and 12 bases lay in between. The CDR3 DNA sequence: TGTGCCAGCAGTGAAGCGCGCCGTAGAAGCACTGAAGCTTTCTTT. Its protein product is CASSEARRRSTEAFF. Combining the CDR3 with reference TRBV2 and TRBJ1-1 gives the whole variable domain EPEVTQTPSHQVTQMGQEVILRCVPISNHLYFYWYRQILGQKVEFLVSFYNNEISEKSEIFDDQFSVERPDGSNFTLKIRSTKLEDSAMYFCASSEARRRSTEAFFGQGTRLTVV.

J is TRBJ1-3 and V is TRBV6-5; D gene ambiguous. The germline gives CDR1 MNHEY, CDR2 SVGAGI. Trimming removed 7 bases from V and 2 bases from J, with 9 bases in between. The length of the CDR3 is 13 residues. CDR3 DNA sequence: TGTGCCAGCAACAATGTGGCTGGAAACACCATATATTTT. Translation gives CASNNVAGNTIYF.

This clone showed up just once. The chain has TRBV27 and TRBJ1-4, with D unclear. This CDR3 contains 12 residues. Germline V gene data show CDR1 as MNHEY and CDR2 as SMNVEV (reference sequence). The V gene lost 6 bases and the J gene lost 7 bases, with 9 bases spanning the gap. The CDR3 is CASSPLGEKLFF. The CDR3 bases are TGTGCCAGCAGCCCCCTAGGTGAAAAACTGTTTTTT.

CDR3 sequence: CATSRERGQSYGYTF. DNA for the CDR3: TGTGCCACCAGCAGAGAACGGGGGCAGAGCTATGGCTACACCTTC. This chain connects TRBV15 to TRBJ1-2; D is possibly TRBD1 (6 bases). Germline V CDR1 and CDR2: LNHNV, YYDKDF (reference sequence). Trimming pared 0 bases from V and 4 bases from J, leaving 12 bases between. The CDR3 loop spans 15 amino acids.

This chain uses TRBV28 with TRBJ2-5, with D perhaps matching TRBD2 (6 bases). Looked up from germline, CDR1 is MDHEN and CDR2 is SYDVKM. The CDR3 consists of 13 residues. Trimming removed 1 base from V and 4 bases from J, with 7 bases in between. In nucleotides, the CDR3 is TGTGCCAGCAGTTTATCGGGGGTAGAGACCCAGTACTTC. As protein: CASSLSGVETQYF.

J is TRBJ2-5 and V is TRBV5-1, with D possibly matching TRBD2 (5 bases). The ends were cut back, 4 bases at V and 2 bases at J, with 18 bases in the middle. From germline, CDR1 is SGHRS and CDR2 YFSETQ. This CDR3 contains 16 residues. This chain's CDR3 is CASSLRAPGRQETQYF. The DNA for the CDR3 is TGCGCCAGCAGCCTCCGGGCACCGGGAAGGCAAGAGACCCAGTACTTC.

This clone has just a few counts. The V call is TRBV28, the J call TRBJ1-1; D is uncertain. The CDR3 contains 12 residues. Germline CDR1 MDHEN, CDR2 SYDVKM. V shed 7 bases and J shed 0 bases, with 6 bases lying between them. For the CDR3, the DNA is TGTGCCAGCATCGGGCTGAACACTGAAGCTTTCTTT. It specifies CASIGLNTEAFF.

The genes are TRBV19 and TRBJ1-5; the D is unclear. CDR3 length: 14 residues. Germline V gene lookup returns CDR1 LNHDA and CDR2 SQIVND (reference sequence). Trimming pared 10 bases from V and 0 bases from J, leaving 13 bases between. CDR3 nucleotides: TGTGCCAAGACCGAATATGATAGCAATCAGCCCCAGCATTTT. This sequence encodes CAKTEYDSNQPQHF.

The rearrangement uses TRBV7-2 and TRBJ2-3, with a possible D match to TRBD2 (5 bases). Trimming shortened V by 3 bases and J by 2 bases, and 12 bases separated the two germline ends. This CDR3 comprises 15 residues. The germline gives CDR1 SGHTA, CDR2 FQGNSA. The CDR3 bases are TGTGCCAGCAGCTTGAGAGCGGAATCCACAGATACGCAGTATTTT. Amino acids: CASSLRAESTDTQYF.

The rearrangement joins TRBV27 to TRBJ2-2, with D unclear. The CDR3 runs 14 residues. In germline, CDR1 is MNHEY, CDR2 SMNVEV (reference sequence). V gave up 5 bases and J gave up 6 bases, with 13 bases separating them. The CDR3 is CASSLRPPPGELFF. CDR3 coding DNA: TGTGCCAGCAGTCTAAGGCCCCCCCCCGGGGAGCTGTTTTTT.

The CDR3 protein is CASSTTGGVYGYTF. The CDR3 DNA follows: TGTGCCAGCAGCACGACAGGGGGCGTTTATGGCTACACCTTC. This chain links TRBV2 with TRBJ1-2; 10 positions agree with TRBD1. Losses at the gene ends were 6 bases for V and 5 bases for J; bases not matched to a gene: 6. The CDR3 consists of 14 residues. Germline CDR1 is SNHLY and CDR2 is FYNNEI.

This clone came up once. V is TRBV7-3 and J is TRBJ2-2, with D possibly being TRBD1 (5 bases). The CDR3 spans 15 residues. The V end lost 0 bases, the J end lost 7 bases, and 12 bases lay between the germline ends. Germline CDR1 reads SGHTA; CDR2 reads FQGTGA. In DNA, the CDR3 is TGTGCCAGCAGCTTAACGGGATTCAGGGACGGGGAGCTGTTTTTT. It translates to CASSLTGFRDGELFF.

The chain has TRBV30 and TRBJ1-6; 8 bases align to TRBD1. CDR1 GTSNPN and CDR2 SVGIG come from the germline V gene (reference sequence). Germline trimming cut 3 bases from V and 7 bases from J; bases unmatched to any gene: 2. The CDR3 is made up of 13 amino acids. CDR3 nucleotides: TGTGCCTGGAGAAACAGGGGGAATTCACCCCTCCACTTT. Amino acid sequence: CAWRNRGNSPLHF.

The chain links TRBV11-2 to TRBJ2-3, with TRBD1 matching over 7 bases. CDR3 size: 13 residues. Germline CDR1 and CDR2: SGHAT and FQNNGV. V shed 5 bases and J 6 bases; nucleotides not matched to a gene: 5. This CDR3 is CASSIFRGDTQYF. Here the CDR3 DNA reads TGTGCCAGCAGCATCTTCAGGGGGGATACGCAGTATTTT. The whole variable domain, filled in from reference TRBV11-2 and TRBJ2-3, reads EAGVAQSPRYKIIEKRQSVAFWCNPISGHATLYWYQQILGQGPKLLIQFQNNGVVDDSQLPKDRFSAERLKGVDSTLKIQPAKLEDSAVYLCASSIFRGDTQYFGPGTRLTVL.

The DNA for the CDR3 is TGTGCCAGTAGTAAGTTCTTGGGCACTGAAGCTTTCTTT. It yields the protein CASSKFLGTEAFF. This sequence joins TRBV19 and TRBJ1-1; D remains ambiguous. Trimming pared 4 bases from V and 4 bases from J, leaving 10 bases between. Germline lookup yields CDR1 LNHDA and CDR2 SQIVND (reference sequence). The CDR3 runs 13 residues.

In DNA form, the CDR3 reads TGTGCCAGCAGCCCACGAACCACCTCTGCAACTAATGAAAAACTGTTTTTT. This translates into CASSPRTTSATNEKLFF. The chain recombines TRBV7-2 with TRBJ1-4; D remains ambiguous. The CDR3 runs 17 residues. The ends were cut back, 5 bases at V and 0 bases at J, with 16 bases in the middle. Per germline, CDR1 SGHTA and CDR2 FQGNSA.

The chain carries TRBV11-2 and TRBJ1-1; a possible D gene is TRBD1 (5 bases). Per germline, CDR1 SGHAT and CDR2 FQNNGV. The V and J ends lost 4 bases and 6 bases respectively, with 12 bases between them. The CDR3 runs to 13 residues. The CDR3: CASSSQRDPEAFF. CDR3 nucleotide sequence: TGTGCCAGCAGCTCCCAAAGGGACCCTGAAGCTTTCTTT.

This clone was detected a few times. This chain links TRBV6-5 with TRBJ2-3; D remains ambiguous. The CDR3 contains 12 residues. Trimming removed 0 bases at V and 5 bases at J, with 3 bases between. The V gene's germline CDR1 is MNHEY and CDR2 SVGAGI. The chain's CDR3 is CASSYSGDTQYF. DNA for the CDR3: TGTGCCAGCAGTTACTCGGGAGATACGCAGTATTTT.

This chain uses TRBV7-2 with TRBJ1-6; the D is unclear. The V end was cut by 4 bases, the J end by 2 bases, with 12 bases between. The germline CDR1 and CDR2 sequences are SGHTA and FQGNSA. The CDR3 has 16 residues. In nucleotides, the CDR3 is TGTGCCAGCAGCTCTAGGAGAGACGCCTATAATTCACCCCTCCACTTT. Its protein product is CASSSRRDAYNSPLHF.

The V and J genes are TRBV27 and TRBJ1-5; 7 bases match TRBD1. CDR1 is MNHEY, CDR2 SMNVEV, per germline (reference sequence). V lost 4 bases and J lost 4; bases outside the gene matches: 10. The CDR3 is 16 amino acids. The CDR3 reads CASSSTTGIWNQPQHF. The CDR3 nucleotides are TGTGCCAGCAGTTCAACGACAGGGATTTGGAATCAGCCCCAGCATTTT.